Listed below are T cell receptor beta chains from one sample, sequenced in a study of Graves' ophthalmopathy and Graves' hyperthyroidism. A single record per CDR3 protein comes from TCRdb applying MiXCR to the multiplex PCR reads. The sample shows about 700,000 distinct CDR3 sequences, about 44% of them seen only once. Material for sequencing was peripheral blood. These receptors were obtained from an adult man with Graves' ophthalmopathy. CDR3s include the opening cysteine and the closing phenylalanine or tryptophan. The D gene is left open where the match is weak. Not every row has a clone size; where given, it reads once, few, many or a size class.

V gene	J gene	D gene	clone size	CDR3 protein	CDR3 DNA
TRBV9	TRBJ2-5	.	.	CASSVEAASWETQYF	TGTGCCAGCAGCGTAGAGGCTGCTAGCTGGGAGACCCAGTACTTC
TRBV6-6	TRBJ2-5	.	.	CASSYHREQAEETQYF	TGTGCCAGCAGTTACCATCGAGAACAGGCCGAAGAGACCCAGTACTTC
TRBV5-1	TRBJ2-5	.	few	CASSLQGRSETQYF	TGCGCCAGCAGCTTGCAGGGGAGGTCCGAGACCCAGTACTTC
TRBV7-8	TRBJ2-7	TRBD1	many	CASSLRQGVSYEQYF	TGTGCCAGCAGCTTACGACAGGGGGTTTCCTACGAGCAGTACTTC
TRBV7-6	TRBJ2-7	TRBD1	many	CASSGQGIYEQYF	TGTGCCAGCAGCGGACAGGGGATCTACGAGCAGTACTTC
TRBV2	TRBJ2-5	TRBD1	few	CASSEVTRTGGTQYF	TGTGCCAGCAGTGAAGTCACGAGGACAGGGGGGACCCAGTACTTC
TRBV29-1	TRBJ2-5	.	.	CSVTVGRTSETQYF	TGCAGCGTTACCGTCGGGCGGACTTCGGAGACCCAGTACTTC
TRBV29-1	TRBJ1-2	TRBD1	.	CSVEPQGTGYGYTF	TGCAGCGTTGAACCTCAGGGGACAGGCTATGGCTACACCTTC
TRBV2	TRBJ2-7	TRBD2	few	CASSQKPSGGGNEQYF	TGTGCCAGCAGCCAAAAACCTAGCGGGGGAGGGAACGAGCAGTACTTC
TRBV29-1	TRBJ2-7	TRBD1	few	CSVEGVGTGGSYEQYF	TGCAGCGTTGAAGGAGTCGGGACAGGGGGATCCTACGAGCAGTACTTC
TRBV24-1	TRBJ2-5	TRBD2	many	CATSVAGPETQYF	TGTGCCACCTCCGTAGCGGGGCCAGAGACCCAGTACTTC
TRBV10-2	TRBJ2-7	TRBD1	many	CASTPFGTGIHEQYF	TGCGCCAGCACTCCATTTGGGACAGGGATTCACGAGCAGTACTTC
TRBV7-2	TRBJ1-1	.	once	CASSSLGSTEAFF	TGTGCCAGCAGCTCACTAGGGAGCACTGAAGCTTTCTTT
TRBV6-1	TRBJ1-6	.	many	CASRDDSPLHF	TGTGCCAGCAGGGACGATTCACCCCTCCACTTT
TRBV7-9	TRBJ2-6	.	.	CASSFETGANVLTF	TGTGCCAGCAGCTTCGAGACAGGGGCCAACGTCCTGACTTTC
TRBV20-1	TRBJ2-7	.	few	CSAKPLGEISYEQYF	TGCAGTGCTAAACCCTTGGGGGAGATCTCCTACGAGCAGTACTTC
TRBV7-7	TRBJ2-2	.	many	CASSYLVGQGGTGELFF	TGTGCTAGCAGCTACCTCGTTGGGCAGGGCGGCACCGGGGAGCTGTTTTTT
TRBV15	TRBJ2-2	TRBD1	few	CATGMTGVTTGELFF	TGTGCCACCGGTATGACAGGGGTCACCACCGGGGAGCTGTTTTTT
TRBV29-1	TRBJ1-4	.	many	CSVGSFRGPTNEKLFF	TGCAGCGTTGGGTCGTTCAGGGGTCCAACTAATGAAAAACTGTTTTTT
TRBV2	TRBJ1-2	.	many	CASSDRAELNYGYTF	TGTGCCAGCAGTGACCGGGCAGAACTTAACTATGGCTACACCTTC
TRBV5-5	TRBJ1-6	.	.	CASSLGTRYGNSPLHF	TGTGCCAGCAGCTTGGGTACCAGGTACGGGAATTCACCCCTCCACTTT
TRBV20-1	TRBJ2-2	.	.	CSAFPDTHTGELFF	TGCAGTGCTTTTCCCGACACTCACACCGGGGAGCTGTTTTTT
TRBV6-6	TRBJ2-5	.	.	CASSYGETPYF	TGTGCCAGCAGTTATGGAGAGACCCCGTACTTC
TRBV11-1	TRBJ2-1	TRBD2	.	CASSLANSGRVVYNEQFF	TGTGCCAGCAGTTTAGCGAACAGCGGGAGGGTGGTCTACAATGAGCAGTTCTTC
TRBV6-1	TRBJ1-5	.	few	CASSEEGGHLMPQHF	TGTGCCAGCAGTGAAGAGGGGGGACACCTGATGCCCCAGCATTTT
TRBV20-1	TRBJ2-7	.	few	CSARFRGRSYEQYF	TGCAGTGCTAGATTCAGGGGCCGGTCCTACGAGCAGTACTTC
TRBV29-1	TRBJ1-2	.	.	CSSQTDANYGYTF	TGCAGCAGCCAGACAGATGCTAACTATGGCTACACCTTC
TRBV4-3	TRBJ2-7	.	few	CASSSRLSYEQYF	TGCGCCAGCAGCTCCCGTCTATCCTACGAGCAGTACTTC
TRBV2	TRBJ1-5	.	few	CASSGTMRNSNQPQHF	TGTGCCAGCAGTGGGACCATGAGGAATAGCAATCAGCCCCAGCATTTT
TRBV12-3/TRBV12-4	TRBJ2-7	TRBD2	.	CASTLRAGRPTQQYF	TGTGCCAGCACCCTAAGAGCGGGAAGACCTACGCAGCAGTACTTC
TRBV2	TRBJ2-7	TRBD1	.	CASLTGVSYEQYF	TGTGCCAGCCTGACAGGGGTTTCCTACGAGCAGTACTTC
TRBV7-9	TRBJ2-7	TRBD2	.	CASSQEQIAGAGRYEQCF	TGTGCCAGCAGCCAAGAGCAGATAGCGGGGGCCGGGAGGTACGAGCAGTGCTTC
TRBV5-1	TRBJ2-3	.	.	CASSSHQATQYF	TGCGCCAGCAGCTCCCACCAGGCAACGCAGTATTTT
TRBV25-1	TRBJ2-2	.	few	CASSIPGRKTGELFF	TGTGCCAGTAGTATTCCGGGTCGGAAGACCGGGGAGCTGTTTTTT
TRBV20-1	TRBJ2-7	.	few	CSARGTTYEQYF	TGCAGTGCCAGGGGTACCACCTACGAGCAGTACTTC
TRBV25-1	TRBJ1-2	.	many	CASSDSDTGGYTF	TGTGCCAGCAGTGATAGTGACACCGGTGGCTACACCTTC
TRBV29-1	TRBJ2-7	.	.	CSASGGDNYEQYF	TGCAGCGCCTCGGGTGGGGATAACTACGAGCAGTACTTC
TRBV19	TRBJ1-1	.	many	CASSIGRQGYTEAFF	TGTGCCAGTAGTATTGGGAGGCAGGGATACACTGAAGCTTTCTTT
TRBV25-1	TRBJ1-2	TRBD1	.	CASSPRDRGPYGYTF	TGTGCCAGCAGTCCACGGGACAGGGGGCCCTATGGCTACACCTTC
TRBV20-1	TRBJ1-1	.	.	CSARVRVGNTEAFF	TGCAGTGCTAGAGTCAGGGTTGGAAACACTGAAGCTTTCTTT
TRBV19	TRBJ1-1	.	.	CASSSAGGLNTEAFF	TGTGCCAGTAGTAGCGCCGGGGGTTTGAACACTGAAGCTTTCTTT
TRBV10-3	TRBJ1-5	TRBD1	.	CASRSRRTGHNQPQHF	TGTGCCAGCAGGAGTCGGCGGACAGGACACAATCAGCCCCAGCATTTT
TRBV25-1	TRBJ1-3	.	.	CASSRAYSGNTIYF	TGTGCCAGCAGCCGCGCCTACTCTGGAAACACCATATATTTT
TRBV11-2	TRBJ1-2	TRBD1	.	CASSSRTGQIYGYTF	TGTGCCAGCAGCTCGAGGACGGGACAGATTTATGGCTACACCTTC
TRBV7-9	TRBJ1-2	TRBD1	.	CASSPSPGQGLGYGYTF	TGTGCCAGCAGCCCTTCTCCGGGACAGGGGTTAGGCTATGGCTACACCTTC
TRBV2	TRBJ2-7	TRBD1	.	CASSPRGQGLDEQYF	TGTGCCAGCAGTCCCCGTGGACAGGGGCTCGACGAGCAGTACTTC
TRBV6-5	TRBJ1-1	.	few	CASSYSMANTEAFF	TGTGCCAGCAGTTACTCGATGGCGAACACTGAAGCTTTCTTT
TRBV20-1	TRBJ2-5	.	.	CSARGDPETQYF	TGCAGTGCTAGAGGGGACCCAGAGACCCAGTACTTC
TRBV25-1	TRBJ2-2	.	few	CASGRTSNTGELFF	TGTGCCAGCGGGCGCACCTCGAACACCGGGGAGCTGTTTTTT
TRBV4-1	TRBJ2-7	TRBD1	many	CASSQEDRGEQYF	TGCGCCAGCAGCCAAGAGGACAGGGGCGAGCAGTACTTC
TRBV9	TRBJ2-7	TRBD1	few	CASSGSNGQGTYEQYF	TGTGCCAGCAGCGGATCTAATGGACAGGGAACCTACGAGCAGTACTTC
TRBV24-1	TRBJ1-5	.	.	CASSPKQASNQPQHF	TGTGCCAGCTCACCAAAACAGGCTAGCAATCAGCCCCAGCATTTT
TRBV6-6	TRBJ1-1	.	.	CASSYLPYGPEAFF	TGTGCCAGCAGTTACCTACCCTACGGACCTGAAGCTTTCTTT
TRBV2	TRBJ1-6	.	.	CASRYTGESPLHF	TGTGCCAGCAGGTACACAGGTGAATCACCCCTCCACTTT
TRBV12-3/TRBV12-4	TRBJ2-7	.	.	CASSLTQGQILASGEQYF	TGTGCCAGCAGCCTAACACAAGGACAGATTCTCGCATCGGGCGAGCAGTACTTC
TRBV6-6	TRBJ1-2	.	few	CATTTGPGPNYGYTF	TGTGCCACCACGACTGGGCCGGGGCCTAACTATGGCTACACCTTC
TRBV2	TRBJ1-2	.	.	CASSGGGANTF	TGTGCCAGCAGTGGGGGTGGCGCGAACACCTTC
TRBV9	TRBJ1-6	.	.	CASSKGGQGSPLHF	TGTGCCAGCAGCAAGGGGGGGCAAGGTTCACCCCTCCACTTT
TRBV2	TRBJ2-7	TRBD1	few	CASSYSRGTYEQYF	TGTGCCAGCAGTTACTCCAGGGGGACCTACGAGCAGTACTTC